This TCR beta chain was recovered during a study of human T cells and chemical hapten exposure. The overall study: Per-sample TCR yield variability stemmed mainly from small pooled library volume differences.

Germline trimming cut 1 base from V and 7 bases from J; bases unmatched to any gene: 3. Germline V lookup: CDR1 LGHDT, CDR2 YNNKEL (reference sequence). There are 16 residues in the CDR3. This sample's time point: patch test 2, 6 weeks after DPC sensitization. Treatment specified: therapeutic diphenylcyclopropenone sensitization with weekly scalp DPC. Points from the study as a whole: Expanded TCRs showed more large CDR3 clusters than pre-sensitization or healthy control sets.

TCRdb fed the RACE reads into MiXCR, producing one record per CDR3 protein. The sample contains some 44,000 distinct CDR3 sequences, more than 8.5% of which appear only once. This clonotype appeared many times. Its antigen is still unknown. The chain recombines TRBV3-1 with TRBJ2-1; 14 bases fit TRBD2. This receptor was identified in a middle-aged woman with alopecia areata. Some clones in this sample may be carry-over from other donors' samples. The sequencing here drew on whole blood, taken in connection with sensitization to the hapten diphenylcyclopropenone (DPC). The CDR3 coding sequence is TGTGCCAGCAGCCAAGGGTGGACTAGCGGGGGGAATGAGCAGTTCTTC. The encoded protein is CASSQGWTSGGNEQFF.